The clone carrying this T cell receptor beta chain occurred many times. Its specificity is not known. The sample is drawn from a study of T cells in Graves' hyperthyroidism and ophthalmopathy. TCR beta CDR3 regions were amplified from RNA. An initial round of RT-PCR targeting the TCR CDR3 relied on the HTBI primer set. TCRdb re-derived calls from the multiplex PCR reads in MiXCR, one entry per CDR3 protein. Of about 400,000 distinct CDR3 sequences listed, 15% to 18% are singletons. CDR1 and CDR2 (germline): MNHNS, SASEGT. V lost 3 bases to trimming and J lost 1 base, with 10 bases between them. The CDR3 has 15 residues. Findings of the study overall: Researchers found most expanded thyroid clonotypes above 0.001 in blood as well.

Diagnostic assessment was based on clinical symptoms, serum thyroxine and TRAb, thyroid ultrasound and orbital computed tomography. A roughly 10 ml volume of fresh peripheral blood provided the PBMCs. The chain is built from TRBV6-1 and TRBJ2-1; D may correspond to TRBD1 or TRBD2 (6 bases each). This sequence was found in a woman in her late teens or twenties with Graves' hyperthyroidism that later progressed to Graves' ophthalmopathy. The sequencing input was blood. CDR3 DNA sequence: TGTGCCAGCAGTGAGGGGGGCATATCCTACAATGAGCAGTTCTTC. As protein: CASSEGGISYNEQFF.